Shown below are 12 T cell receptor beta chains from a single sample sequenced in a study of vaccination and CD4 T cells after COVID-19. Cultured CD4+ T cell DNA underwent sequencing with the Oncomine TCR Beta short-read assay. In TCRdb, the PCR reads were re-called with MiXCR into one record per CDR3 protein. Here the sample spans some 15,000 distinct CDR3 sequences, approximately 45% being singletons. Treatment specified: approximately 9-day PBMC culture with coronavirus spike peptide pools or control peptides (ViraFEST assay). What these receptors recognize is not known. The sequenced material came from cultured CD4+ T cells from blood. These receptors originate from a human donor with COVID-19.

The chain has TRBV28 and TRBJ1-1, with D perhaps TRBD1 (5 bases). Germline-derived CDR1 and CDR2 are MDHEN and SYDVKM. V shed 2 bases and J shed 1 base, with 11 bases lying between them. The CDR3 runs 15 residues. CDR3: CASSLPDNSNTEAFF. CDR3 nucleotides: TGTGCCAGCAGTTTACCGGACAATTCGAACACTGAAGCTTTCTTT.

About this clonotype: A clone one base away is much larger, so this may be a read error. This rearrangement joins TRBV6-1 to TRBJ1-4; D ambiguous. This CDR3 contains 14 residues. The germline V gene encodes CDR1 MNHNS and CDR2 SASEGT. DNA for the CDR3: TGTGTCAGCAGTCCCCACGAGACGAATGAAAAACTGTTTTTT. Amino acids: CVSSPHETNEKLFF.

The chain couples TRBV20-1 to TRBJ2-7; 10 bases match TRBD2. The CDR3 has 15 amino acids. The germline V gene encodes CDR1 DFQATT and CDR2 SNEGSKA (reference sequence). V was clipped by 0 bases and J by 5 bases; unmatched bases: 7. DNA for the CDR3: TGCAGTGCTAGAGATCTAAGCGGGGGGGCGAACGAGCAGTACTTC. Translating it yields CSARDLSGGANEQYF.

This chain connects TRBV7-9 to TRBJ1-1; D gene unclear. CDR3 size: 11 residues. Germline V gene lookup returns CDR1 SEHNR and CDR2 FQNEAQ (reference sequence). V gave up 4 bases and J gave up 8 bases, with 8 bases separating them. CDR3 DNA: TGTGCCAGCAGCTCCAAGAGGGAAGCTTTCTTT. This sequence encodes CASSSKREAFF.

The chain couples TRBV20-1 to TRBJ2-5; D unclear. Trimming pared 5 bases from V and 2 bases from J, leaving 12 bases between. Germline CDR1 DFQATT, CDR2 SNEGSKA (reference sequence). The CDR3 is 13 amino acids. The CDR3 is CSARPGFQETQYF. The CDR3 DNA sequence: TGCAGTGCTCGCCCAGGATTTCAAGAGACCCAGTACTTC.

The chain carries TRBV20-1 and TRBJ1-4; TRBD1 agrees at 10 bases. V was clipped by 5 bases and J by 4 bases; unmatched bases: 10. In germline, CDR1 is DFQATT, CDR2 SNEGSKA (reference sequence). The CDR3 sequence is 16 residues long. The CDR3, as DNA: TGCAGTGCTCACCGGGACAGGGGCTCCGGTAATGAAAAACTGTTTTTT. Protein sequence: CSAHRDRGSGNEKLFF.

To note about this clonotype: At one end the junction does not follow the germline gene, possibly because of a read error. The rearrangement joins TRBV10-3 to TRBJ1-1, with D unresolved. CDR3 length: 14 amino acids. CDR1 is ENHRY and CDR2 is SYGVKD in the germline V gene. CDR3 DNA: TGTACCATCAGCCTACAGAACATGAACACTGAAGCTTTCTTT. Residues: CTISLQNMNTEAFF.

The CDR3 nucleotides read TGTGCCAGCAGCCGGATCCGGGACTTGGCCTACGAGCAGTACTTC. Translated, it gives CASSRIRDLAYEQYF. V is TRBV11-3 and J is TRBJ2-7; D might be TRBD2 (6 bases). The CDR3 consists of 15 residues. Looked up from germline, CDR1 is SGHNT and CDR2 is YENEEA. Trimming removed 5 bases at V and 2 bases at J, with 16 bases between.

This clonotype came up a few times. V usage is TRBV6-1 and J usage is TRBJ2-5; 10 bases agree with TRBD2. Germline CDR1 and CDR2: MNHNS and SASEGT. V lost 5 bases, J lost 5 bases, and 5 bases stayed unmatched. The CDR3 length is 14 residues. Here the CDR3 reads CASSPGLAWETQYF. CDR3 sequence (DNA): TGTGCCAGCAGTCCGGGACTAGCGTGGGAGACCCAGTACTTC.

The J gene is TRBJ1-6, the V gene TRBV27; 9 bases fit TRBD1. The J segment lost 6 bases and the V segment lost 7 bases, leaving 4 bases of the junction unmatched. Looked up from germline, CDR1 is MNHEY and CDR2 is SMNVEV (reference sequence). This CDR3 is 14 amino acids long. This CDR3 is CASKKTGGNSPLHF. CDR3 in DNA: TGTGCCAGCAAAAAGACAGGGGGTAATTCACCCCTCCACTTT.

This chain links TRBV20-1 with TRBJ1-2; maybe TRBD1 (6 bases). Germline V gene lookup returns CDR1 DFQATT and CDR2 SNEGSKA (reference sequence). The germline V and J ends were trimmed by 5 bases and 3 bases, with 16 bases remaining between them. This CDR3 has 14 amino acids. In DNA, the CDR3 is TGCAGTGCTGGGGTGGGGGGGGCGGACTATGGCTACACCTTC. It translates to CSAGVGGADYGYTF.

Only one count was recorded for this clonotype. The rearrangement uses TRBV12-3 or TRBV12-4 and TRBJ1-3, with D perhaps TRBD1 (6 bases). The CDR3 extends over 15 amino acids. Trimming shortened V by 8 bases and J by 9 bases, and 23 bases separated the two germline ends. The CDR3 is CASWGQGTPSLTIYF. CDR3 DNA sequence: TGTGCCAGCTGGGGGCAGGGGACGCCTTCCCTCACCATATATTTT.